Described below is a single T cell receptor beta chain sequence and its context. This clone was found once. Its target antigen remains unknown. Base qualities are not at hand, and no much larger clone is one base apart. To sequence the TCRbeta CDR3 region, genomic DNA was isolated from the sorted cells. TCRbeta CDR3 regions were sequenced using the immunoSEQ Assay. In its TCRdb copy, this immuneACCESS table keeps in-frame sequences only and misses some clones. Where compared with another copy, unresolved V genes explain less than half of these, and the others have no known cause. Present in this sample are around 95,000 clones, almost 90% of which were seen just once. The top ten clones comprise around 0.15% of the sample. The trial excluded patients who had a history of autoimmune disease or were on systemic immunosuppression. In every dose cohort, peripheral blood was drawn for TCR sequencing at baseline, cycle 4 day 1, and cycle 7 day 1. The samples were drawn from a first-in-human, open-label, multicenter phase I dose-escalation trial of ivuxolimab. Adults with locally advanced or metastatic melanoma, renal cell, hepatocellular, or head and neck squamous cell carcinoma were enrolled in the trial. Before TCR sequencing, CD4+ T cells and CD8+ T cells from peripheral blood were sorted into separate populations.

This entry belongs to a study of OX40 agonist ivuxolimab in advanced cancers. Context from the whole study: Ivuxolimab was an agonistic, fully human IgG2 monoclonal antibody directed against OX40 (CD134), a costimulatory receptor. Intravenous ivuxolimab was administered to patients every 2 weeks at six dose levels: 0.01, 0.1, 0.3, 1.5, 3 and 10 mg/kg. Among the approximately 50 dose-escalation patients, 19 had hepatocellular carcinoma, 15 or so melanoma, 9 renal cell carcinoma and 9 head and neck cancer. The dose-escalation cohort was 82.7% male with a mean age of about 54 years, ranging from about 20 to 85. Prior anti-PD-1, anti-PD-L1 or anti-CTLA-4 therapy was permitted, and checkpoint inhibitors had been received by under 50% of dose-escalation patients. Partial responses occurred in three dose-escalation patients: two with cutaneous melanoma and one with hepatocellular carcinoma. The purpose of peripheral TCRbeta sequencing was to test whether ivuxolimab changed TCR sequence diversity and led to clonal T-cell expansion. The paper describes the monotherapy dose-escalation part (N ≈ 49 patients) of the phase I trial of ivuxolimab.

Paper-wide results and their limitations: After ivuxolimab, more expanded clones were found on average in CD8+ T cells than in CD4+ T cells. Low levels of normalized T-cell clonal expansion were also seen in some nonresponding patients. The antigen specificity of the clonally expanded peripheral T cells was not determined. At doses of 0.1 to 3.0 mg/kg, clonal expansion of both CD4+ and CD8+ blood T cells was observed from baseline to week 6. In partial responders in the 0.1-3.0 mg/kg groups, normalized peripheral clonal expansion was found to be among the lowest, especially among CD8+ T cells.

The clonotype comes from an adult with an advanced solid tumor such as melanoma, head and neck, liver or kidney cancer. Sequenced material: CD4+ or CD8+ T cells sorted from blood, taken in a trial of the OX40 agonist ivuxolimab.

The base sequence is TGTGCCAGCAGCCTTAGCGGGAGGAGAAATGAGCAGTTCTTC. Its coded protein is CASSLSGRRNEQFF. The rearrangement joined TRBV5-4 to TRBJ2-1; TRBD2 lines up with 10 middle nucleotides. The CDR3 numbers 14 residues from cysteine through phenylalanine. Only the CDR3 region is kept as DNA, spanning 42 bases read in frame from base 1. CDR1 and CDR2 are read off the germline V gene (reference sequence) as SGHNT and YYREEE. Unmatched junction bases come to 5, with V trimmed by 4 bases and J by 7 bases.